This is a list of T cell receptor beta chains from one sample in a study of T cells in Graves' hyperthyroidism and ophthalmopathy. TCRdb reprocessed the multiplex PCR reads via MiXCR and lists one record per CDR3 protein. The data contain fewer than 550,000 distinct CDR3 sequences, approximately 25% of them singletons. Sequencing was carried out using blood. These receptors were obtained from a woman between 25 and 40 years old with Graves' ophthalmopathy. Each CDR3 is given with its conserved first and last residue. D genes are given only for firm matches. Only some rows state a clone size, as once, few, many or a class for expanded clones.

cdr3_aa cdr3_nt j_call d_call clone_size v_call
CASSLEGGKQPQHF TGTGCCAGCAGCTTAGAAGGGGGAAAACAGCCCCAGCATTTT TRBJ1-5 - many TRBV7-6
CASSLAGTGVSYEQYF TGCGCCAGCAGCTTGGCGGGGACAGGGGTCTCCTACGAGCAGTACTTC TRBJ2-7 TRBD1 - TRBV5-1
CASTVGGGYGYTF TGTGCCAGCACAGTGGGGGGGGGCTATGGCTACACCTTC TRBJ1-2 - - TRBV6-1
CASSFPGTGGALTSYEQYF TGTGCCAGCAGTTTCCCCGGGACAGGGGGCGCATTGACTTCCTACGAGCAGTACTTC TRBJ2-7 TRBD1 once TRBV11-1
CASRQRDVLGQYF TGTGCCAGCAGGCAAAGAGACGTCTTGGGGCAGTACTTC TRBJ2-7 - few TRBV2
CSVGQLEQYF TGCAGCGTTGGACAGCTCGAGCAGTACTTC TRBJ2-7 - many TRBV29-1
CASSSGPLSYVRGIQYF TGTGCCAGCAGTTCAGGACCCTTAAGCTACGTTCGGGGCATTCAGTACTTC TRBJ2-4 - many TRBV2
CASSLFSGVNQPQHF TGTGCCAGCAGTTTATTTTCAGGGGTCAATCAGCCCCAGCATTTT TRBJ1-5 - - TRBV12-3/TRBV12-4
CASKSSGGRTGGFCNQPQHF TGTGCCAGCAAATCGTCGGGTGGGAGGACAGGGGGCTTCTGCAATCAGCCCCAGCATTTT TRBJ1-5 TRBD1 many TRBV9
CASSLVPENTEAFF TGTGCCAGCAGCTTAGTGCCAGAGAACACTGAAGCTTTCTTT TRBJ1-1 - many TRBV7-8
CASSLMAGNTEAFF TGTGCCAGCAGCCTTATGGCAGGGAACACTGAAGCTTTCTTT TRBJ1-1 - many TRBV7-9
CASSFVAGGNGYTF TGTGCCAGCAGCTTCGTGGCAGGGGGTAATGGCTACACCTTC TRBJ1-2 TRBD1 - TRBV11-1
CASSTTRGVEAFF TGTGCCAGTAGCACTACGAGAGGGGTTGAAGCTTTCTTT TRBJ1-1 - many TRBV19
CASSPRDPRETQYF TGTGCCAGTAGTCCGCGGGACCCTAGAGAGACCCAGTACTTC TRBJ2-5 - few TRBV19
CASSPSLGRSEAFF TGTGCCAGCAGCCCATCTCTCGGCCGGTCTGAAGCTTTCTTT TRBJ1-1 - - TRBV9
CTSSYRGSSGNTIYF TGTACCAGCAGTTACCGGGGCAGCAGCGGAAACACCATATATTTT TRBJ1-3 - - TRBV6-5
CASSPPGFDTEAFF TGTGCCAGCAGCCCGCCAGGGTTCGACACTGAAGCTTTCTTT TRBJ1-1 - many TRBV7-9
CASSEASQRANTGELFF TGTGCCAGCAGTGAAGCATCTCAGCGCGCGAACACCGGGGAGCTGTTTTTT TRBJ2-2 - many TRBV6-1
CASSQEQGWSTEAFF TGTGCCAGCAGCCAAGAACAGGGATGGAGCACTGAAGCTTTCTTT TRBJ1-1 - - TRBV7-2
CASRWGSYEQYF TGTGCCAGCCGCTGGGGATCCTACGAGCAGTACTTC TRBJ2-7 - - TRBV6-1
CASGLVLGGKPLWGYTF TGTGCTAGTGGTTTGGTACTGGGGGGGAAACCCCTCTGGGGCTACACCTTC TRBJ1-2 - few TRBV12-5
CSATPPGSQTGGYTF TGCAGTGCTACTCCTCCGGGTTCTCAAACGGGGGGCTACACCTTC TRBJ1-2 - - TRBV20-1
CASSYGVRPSGANVLTF TGTGCCAGCAGTTACGGTGTCAGGCCCTCTGGGGCCAACGTCCTGACTTTC TRBJ2-6 - few TRBV6-2/TRBV6-3
CSARDLDGQGDGYGYTF TGCAGTGCTAGAGACCTAGATGGACAGGGGGACGGCTATGGCTACACCTTC TRBJ1-2 TRBD1 many TRBV20-1
CASNPHDRVKTGELFF TGTGCCAGTAACCCTCACGACAGGGTCAAGACCGGGGAGCTGTTTTTT TRBJ2-2 TRBD1 many TRBV19
CASTPAGNYGYTF TGTGCCAGCACCCCGGCAGGGAACTATGGCTACACCTTC TRBJ1-2 - - TRBV28